This TCR beta chain was sequenced in a study of T cell changes during pregnancy in multiple sclerosis. V was trimmed by 1 base and J by 4 bases, leaving 5 bases between them. CDR3 length: 12 amino acids. The germline gives CDR1 SGHNT, CDR2 YYREEE (reference sequence). Repertoires were generated with immunoSEQ multiplex PCR, while TCRdb's copy carries only in-frame clones and drops some. The sample carries almost 35,000 clones, roughly 90% recorded once. Sequencing was performed on CD8+ T cells from peripheral blood mononuclear cells, taken after pregnancy. The TCR sequence derives from a female donor with multiple sclerosis, enrolled in a pregnancy study. The J gene is TRBJ1-1, the V gene TRBV5-4; D is unclear. Written as DNA, the CDR3 is TGTGCCAGCAGCTTGATCAGCACTGAAGCTTTCTTT. Its protein product is CASSLISTEAFF.